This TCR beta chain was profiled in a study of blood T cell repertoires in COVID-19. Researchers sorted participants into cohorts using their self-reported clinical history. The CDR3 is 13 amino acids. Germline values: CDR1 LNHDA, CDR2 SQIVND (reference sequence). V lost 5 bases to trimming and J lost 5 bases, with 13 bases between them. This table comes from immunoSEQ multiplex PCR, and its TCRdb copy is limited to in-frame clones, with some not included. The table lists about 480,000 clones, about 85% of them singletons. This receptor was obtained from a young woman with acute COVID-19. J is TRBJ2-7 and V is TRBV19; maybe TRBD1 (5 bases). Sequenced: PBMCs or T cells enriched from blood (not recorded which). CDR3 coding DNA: TGTGCCAGTAGTCCTAGGGGCACGGACGAGCAGTACTTC. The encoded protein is CASSPRGTDEQYF.